The clone carrying this T cell receptor beta chain was detected once. CDR1 SSHAT and CDR2 FNYEAQ come from the germline V gene (reference sequence). The ends lost 5 bases at V and 7 bases at J; junction bases unmatched: 10. The CDR3 runs to 15 residues. The data derive from a study of T cell changes during pregnancy in multiple sclerosis. Measured with immunoSEQ multiplex PCR; TCRdb has only the in-frame clones, and not every one. The table includes about 93,000 clones, 85% to 95% detected once. The chain has TRBV7-7 and TRBJ2-1; 8 nucleotides agree with TRBD2. The sample consisted of peripheral blood, taken after pregnancy. The source is a female donor with multiple sclerosis, enrolled in a pregnancy study. The DNA of the CDR3 is TGTGCCAGCAGCCGCCAACCGGGGGGGTGGAATGAGCAGTTCTTC. It translates to CASSRQPGGWNEQFF.